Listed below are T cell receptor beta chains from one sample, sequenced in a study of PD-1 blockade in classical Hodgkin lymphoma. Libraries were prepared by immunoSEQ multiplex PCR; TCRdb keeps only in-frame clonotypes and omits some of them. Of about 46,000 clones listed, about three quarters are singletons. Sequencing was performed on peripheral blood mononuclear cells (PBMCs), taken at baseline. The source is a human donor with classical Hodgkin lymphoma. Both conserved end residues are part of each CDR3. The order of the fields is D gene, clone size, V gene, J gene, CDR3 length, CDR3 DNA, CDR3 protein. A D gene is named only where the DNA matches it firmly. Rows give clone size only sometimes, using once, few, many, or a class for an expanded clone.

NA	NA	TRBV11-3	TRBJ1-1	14	TGTGCCAGCAGCCGAATGACGGGGAACACTGAAGCTTTCTTT	CASSRMTGNTEAFF
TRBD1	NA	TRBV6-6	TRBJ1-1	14	TGTGCCAGCAGTTCGGGACAGCGAGGGGCTGAAGCTTTCTTT	CASSSGQRGAEAFF
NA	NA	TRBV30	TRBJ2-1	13	TGTGCCTGGAGCACAAATGTTGACAATGAGCAGTTCTTC	CAWSTNVDNEQFF
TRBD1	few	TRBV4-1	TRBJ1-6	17	TGCGCCAGCAGCCAAGCGGAAGCAGGGGGCGTTAATTCACCCCTCCACTTT	CASSQAEAGGVNSPLHF
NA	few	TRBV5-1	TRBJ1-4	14	TGCGCCAGCAGCCTGATGACAGACGATGAAAAACTGTTTTTT	CASSLMTDDEKLFF
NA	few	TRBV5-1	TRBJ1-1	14	TGCGCCAGCAGCTTGGTGGTGTTGGACACTGAAGCTTTCTTT	CASSLVVLDTEAFF
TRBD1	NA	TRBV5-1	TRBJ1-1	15	TGCGCCAGCAGCGTTCGACAGGGGCTGAACACTGAAGCTTTCTTT	CASSVRQGLNTEAFF
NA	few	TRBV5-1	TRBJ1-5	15	TGCGCCAGCAGCTTGGACCAGGGGCTAGGTCAGCCCCAGCATTTT	CASSLDQGLGQPQHF
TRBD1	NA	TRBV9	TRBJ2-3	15	TGTGCCAGCAGCGTAGAGGGGACAGGGACAGATACGCAGTATTTT	CASSVEGTGTDTQYF
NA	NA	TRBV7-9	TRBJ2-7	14	TGTGCCAGCAGCCACGACGGGGCCTCCTACGAGCAGTACTTC	CASSHDGASYEQYF
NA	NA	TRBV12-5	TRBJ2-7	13	TGTGCTAGTGGTTTGGAAGACCTCTACGAGCAGTACTTC	CASGLEDLYEQYF
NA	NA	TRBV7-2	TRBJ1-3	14	TGTGCCAGCAGCCCCCCGAAGGTTCGAAACACCATATATTTT	CASSPPKVRNTIYF
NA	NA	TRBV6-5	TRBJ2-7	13	TGTGCCAGCAGTTACGCTCCTACTTACGAGCAGTACTTC	CASSYAPTYEQYF
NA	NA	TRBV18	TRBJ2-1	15	TGTGCCAGCTCACCACCGTGGAAAAGCGGCAATGAGCAGTTCTTC	CASSPPWKSGNEQFF
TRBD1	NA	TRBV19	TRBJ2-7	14	TGTGCCAGTAGTGCGACAGGGGCTTCCTACGAGCAGTACTTC	CASSATGASYEQYF
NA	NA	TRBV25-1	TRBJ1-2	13	TGTGCCAGCAGTGATATTGAACCCTATGGCTACACCTTC	CASSDIEPYGYTF
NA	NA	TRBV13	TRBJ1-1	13	TGTGCCAGCAGCTTAGGCAGAGCCCTAGAGTGGGGCTTT	CASSLGRALEWGF
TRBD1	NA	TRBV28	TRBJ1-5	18	TGTGCCAGCAGTTCAAGACAGGGGAGGAGTCTGAGCAATCAGCCCCAGCATTTT	CASSSRQGRSLSNQPQHF
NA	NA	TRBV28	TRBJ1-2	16	TGTGCCAGCAGTTTTGGGAGGGACACCGATTTCCCTGGCTACACCTTC	CASSFGRDTDFPGYTF
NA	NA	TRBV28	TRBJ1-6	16	TGTGCCAGCAGTTTATGGTCCGGGTCCTATAATTCACCCCTCCACTTT	CASSLWSGSYNSPLHF
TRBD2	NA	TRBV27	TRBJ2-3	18	TGTGCCAGCAGCCTGATCCAAGGGGGGCGGGGGGACACAGATACGCAGTATTTT	CASSLIQGGRGDTDTQYF
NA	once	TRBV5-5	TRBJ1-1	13	TGTGCCAGCAGCTTGGACACGCTCACTGAAGCTTTCTTT	CASSLDTLTEAFF